Included here is one T cell receptor beta chain sequence, with context. Its target antigen remains unknown. Base qualities are not recorded, but no much larger clone differs from it by a single base. The CDR3 contains 16 residues, cysteine and phenylalanine counted. Only the CDR3 DNA is retained, 48 bases long and in frame from the first base. V is pruned by 0 bases and J by 4 bases, leaving 3 bases of the junction without a gene match. Per the germline V gene, SGHTA is the CDR1 and FQGTGA is the CDR2. This entry belongs to a study of Ad26.COV2.S vaccination and SARS-CoV-2 variants (dated by TCRdb to about 2021). The study in broad terms: Vaccine-arm donors came from COV1001, a multicentre, randomized, double-blind, placebo-controlled phase I-IIa trial of Ad26.COV2.S in healthy adults. Dosing of Ad26.COV2.S was intramuscular, at either 5x10^10 or 1x10^11 viral particles, delivered as one shot or as two shots spaced 56 days apart. The specificity and breadth of SARS-CoV-2-reactive T cell receptors after Ad26.COV2.S vaccination were assessed by TCRbeta repertoire sequencing. A total of approximately 30 samples were included in the TCR-sequenced set, comprising some 20 Ad26.COV2.S vaccine recipients, 5 placebo recipients and 8 SARS-CoV-2 convalescent individuals. Participants in the trial were split at random into five groups of five each, receiving low-dose or high-dose Ad26.COV2.S once or twice, or else placebo on both occasions. Throughout the experiments and outcome assessment, investigators stayed blinded to trial group allocation.

TCRbeta CDR3 regions were sequenced with the immunoSEQ Assay. After extraction, genomic DNA underwent amplification by bias-controlled multiplex PCR, followed by high-throughput sequencing. The study's own analysis went as follows. Collapsing and filtering of sequences were performed to quantify the absolute abundance of each unique TCRbeta CDR3 region. T cell fraction was estimated by normalization of TCRbeta template counts to usable DNA, with usable DNA being measured through amplification of reference genes present in all nucleated cells. Repertoire TCRs were annotated as SARS-CoV-2-specific by exact matching of V gene, CDR3 amino acid sequence and J gene to a known reactive TCR set. The reference SARS-CoV-2 TCR set was obtained from MIRA and was filtered for enrichment in COVID-19-positive ImmuneCODE repertoires, whereby public or cross-reactive TCRs were removed. Using the MIRA antigens, annotated TCRs were further analysed by specific ORF or by position within an ORF. Depth was the summed frequency of annotated unique rearrangements, while breadth was defined as annotated unique rearrangements over total unique productive rearrangements. TCR breadth was compared between groups using two-sided Wilcoxon rank-sum tests. TCRdb retrieved this table from immuneACCESS and kept in-frame rearrangements only. Not all clones are present; in checked studies, unresolved V genes account for under half, and no reason is known for the remainder. The V and J calls and clone size come from that table; D and trimming were worked out from the DNA. The sample includes under 600,000 clones, with 89% observed a single time. 1.7% of the sample is held by the ten biggest clonotypes.

Study-level results and caveats: The authors noted that total T cell responses may have been underestimated by the TCR breadth and depth analyses. Compared with placebo recipients, Ad26.COV2.S recipients showed higher spike-specific TCR breadth (P = 0.0014). Substantial breadth of spike-specific CD8+ and CD4+ T cell responses was reported after vaccination. Comparable non-spike TCR breadth was observed between vaccine and placebo recipients, consistent with only spike being contained in the vaccine. Comparing responses between vaccine doses or regimens was not something the study was powered to do.

In the paper's terms, the treatment or condition label means: around 19 received Ad26.COV2.S at low or high dose, single or two shots; several received placebo; per-sample allocation not given. For vaccine and placebo recipients, repertoires were sequenced using samples collected on day 63 after the first injection. In Cohort 1b, roughly 25 adults aged 18-55 years were enrolled at a single site in Boston, USA, between 29 July and 7 August 2020. Ad26.COV2.S was a replication-incompetent adenovirus type 26 vector expressing a prefusion-stabilized SARS-CoV-2 spike protein from the original Wuhan strain.

This receptor chain uses TRBV7-3 and TRBJ2-1; 10 central bases correspond to TRBD2. Material: peripheral blood, obtained in a trial of Ad26.COV2.S vaccine versus placebo. The receptor comes from a person between 18 and 59 years old who received the Ad26.COV2.S COVID-19 vaccine or a placebo. The CDR3 is CASSLTISGRYNEQFF. DNA sequence: TGTGCCAGCAGCTTAACCATTAGCGGGAGGTACAATGAGCAGTTCTTC.